This TCR beta chain was documented in a study of T cells in Graves' hyperthyroidism and ophthalmopathy (dated by TCRdb to about 2019). For the study in its entirety: Peripheral blood was collected at initial diagnosis, before any treatment. A discovery cohort of roughly 96 patients, roughly 45 with Graves' ophthalmopathy and fewer than 65 with stable Graves' hyperthyroidism, was used to find distinguishing TCR V-J signatures. Prospective prediction of ophthalmopathy was tested in an independent validation cohort consisting of some 18 hyperthyroidism patients and 15 or so patients who later progressed to ophthalmopathy. The 95 to 100 discovery patients were randomly split 7:3 into training and test sets. In about six Graves' hyperthyroidism patients, the study also compared T-cell repertoires from thyroid tissue with T-cell repertoires from blood. After blood sampling, hyperthyroidism patients were treated with methimazole at a starting dose of 30 mg daily, and ophthalmopathy patients were treated with high-dose intravenous methylprednisolone. TCR Vbeta CDR3 sequencing of fewer than 150 peripheral blood samples (43 ophthalmopathy, around 80 hyperthyroidism and some 17 progressor patients) is reported in the paper. What the authors observed across the whole study: Most expanded thyroid clonotypes (frequency above 0.001) were also detected in blood, suggesting blood repertoires may reflect thyroid immune responses. Sample size was not statistically predetermined, and blinding of investigators to group allocation was not performed. During validation, the model predicted progression to ophthalmopathy a median of around six months ahead of onset, with approximately 71% sensitivity and 72.22% specificity. In cross-validation, a model built on a 13 V-J signature told ophthalmopathy apart from stable hyperthyroidism with 87.88% sensitivity and approximately 84% specificity, and in testing the same model reached 80%/75%.

Amplification of TCR beta CDR3 regions was carried out from RNA transcripts. For the first round of RT-PCR on the TCR CDR3, the HTBI primer set was used together with the Qiagen OneStep RT-PCR kit. The libraries were constructed in a second round of multiplex PCR and then size-selected and purified. Libraries were sequenced paired-end with 100 bp reads on an Illumina HiSeq2000. In the original analysis: SOAPnuke was used to process the raw data, with reads discarded if the reads contained adapters or uncalled bases, had a mean Phred below 15, or lacked an exact constant-primer or identifier match. High-quality paired reads were merged with COPE v1.2.5, and unique nucleotide sequences were defined as clonotypes. MiTCR v1.1 was used to align the clonotypes against IMGT TRBV, TRBD and TRBJ reference segments. Only V-J combinations with frequency above 0.0001, covering 99% to 99.2% of repertoires, were analysed. A TCS score was defined as the ratio of F50 (clonal expansion) to E x V (chaos), with BLOSUM62-based TCRdist applied between CDR3 peptides within each V-J. Welch's t-statistics and random forest reduced roughly 500 V-J features to 13, which were used in a naive Bayes classifier (R e1071). Through fastp at Q25 and MiXCR, TCRdb rebuilt clones from the public reads, retaining in-frame beta chains. Each entry merges the rows of one CDR3 protein and shows their most common DNA and genes. V and J calls and clone size were set by TCRdb, not the authors. Counted in this sample were 400,000 to 550,000 distinct CDR3 sequences; around 15% of them appeared once. Together, the top ten hold about a sixth of the sample.

The CDR3 covers 15 residues, taking in both the cysteine and the phenylalanine. CDR3 DNA is the only sequence kept; it has 45 bases, read in frame from the first base. The junction shows trimming of 1 base on V and 3 bases on J, and the gene matches do not reach 2 bases of it. CDR1 is given as SGHDN and CDR2 as FVKESK, both from the germline V gene. The table lists this clonotype with a few counts. No antigen is known for it. No base qualities exist here, and no much larger clone lies one base off it. Graves' hyperthyroidism was defined as stable when no progression to ophthalmopathy occurred over 18 months of follow-up. The hyperthyroidism patients were between 18 and 65 years old and newly diagnosed, with a disease duration of less than 2 months. The study excluded patients with uncontrolled infections, other autoimmune diseases, pregnancy or lactation. Diagnoses were based on clinical symptoms, serum thyroxine and TRAb, thyroid ultrasound and orbital computed tomography. Ficoll-Paque density gradient centrifugation was used to isolate PBMCs from 10 ml of fresh peripheral blood. Total RNA was extracted using Trizol reagent, and RNA quality was assessed on an Agilent 2100 Bioanalyzer.

This chain is built from TRBV14 and TRBJ2-1; 8 bases in between match TRBD2. The clonotype originates from a woman aged 18-30 years with Graves' hyperthyroidism. Sample: blood. In nucleotide form, the sequence is TGTGCCAGCAGCCAAGTGACTAGCGTCTACAATGAGCAGTTCTTC. This sequence encodes CASSQVTSVYNEQFF.